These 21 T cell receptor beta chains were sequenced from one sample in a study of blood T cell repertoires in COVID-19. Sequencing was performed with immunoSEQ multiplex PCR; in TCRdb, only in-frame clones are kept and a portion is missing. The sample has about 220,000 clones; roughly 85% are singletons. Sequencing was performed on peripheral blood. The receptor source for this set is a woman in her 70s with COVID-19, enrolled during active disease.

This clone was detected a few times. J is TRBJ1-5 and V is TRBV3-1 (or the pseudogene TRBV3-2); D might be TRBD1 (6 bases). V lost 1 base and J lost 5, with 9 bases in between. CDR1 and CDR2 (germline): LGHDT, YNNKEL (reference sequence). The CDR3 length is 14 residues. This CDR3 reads CASSQGQVDQPQHF. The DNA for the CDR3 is TGTGCCAGCAGCCAAGGACAGGTAGATCAGCCCCAGCATTTT.

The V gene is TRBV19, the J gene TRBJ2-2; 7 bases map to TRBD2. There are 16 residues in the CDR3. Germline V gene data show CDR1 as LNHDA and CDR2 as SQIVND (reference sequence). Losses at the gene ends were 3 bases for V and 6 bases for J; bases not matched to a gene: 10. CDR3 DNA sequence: TGTGCCAGTAGTATTTTATGGGGTAGCGGGCCCGGGGAGCTGTTTTTT. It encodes CASSILWGSGPGELFF.

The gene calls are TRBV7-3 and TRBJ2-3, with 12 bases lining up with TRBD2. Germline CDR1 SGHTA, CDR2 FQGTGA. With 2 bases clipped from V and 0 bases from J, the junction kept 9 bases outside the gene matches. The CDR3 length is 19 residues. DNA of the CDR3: TGTGCCAGCAGCTTACGTCCTAGCGGGGGGGTGAGGAGCACAGATACGCAGTATTTT. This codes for CASSLRPSGGVRSTDTQYF.

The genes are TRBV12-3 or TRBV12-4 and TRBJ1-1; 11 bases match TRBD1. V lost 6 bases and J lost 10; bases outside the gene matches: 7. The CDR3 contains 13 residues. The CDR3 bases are TGTGCCAGCAGCTTGGGACAGGGGGGAGTAGCTTTCTTT. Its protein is CASSLGQGGVAFF.

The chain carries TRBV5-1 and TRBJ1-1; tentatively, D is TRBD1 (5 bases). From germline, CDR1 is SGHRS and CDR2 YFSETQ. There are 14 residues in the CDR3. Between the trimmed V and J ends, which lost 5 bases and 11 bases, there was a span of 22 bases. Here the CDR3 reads CASSLTGGGTEAFF. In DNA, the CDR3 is TGCGCCAGCAGTCTGACGGGGGGTGGAACGGAGGCTTTCTTT. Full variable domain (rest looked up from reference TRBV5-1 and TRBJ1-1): KAGVTQTPRYLIKTRGQQVTLSCSPISGHRSVSWYQQTPGQGLQFLFEYFSETQRNKGNFPGRFSGRQFSNSRSEMNVSTLELGDSALYLCASSLTGGGTEAFFGQGTRLTVV.

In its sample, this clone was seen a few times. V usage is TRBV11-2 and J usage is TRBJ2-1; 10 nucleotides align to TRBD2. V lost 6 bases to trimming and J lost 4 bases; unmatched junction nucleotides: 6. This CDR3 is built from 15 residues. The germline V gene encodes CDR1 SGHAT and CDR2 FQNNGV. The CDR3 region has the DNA TGTGCCAGCAGGAAACTAGCGGGATTATACAATGAGCAGTTCTTC. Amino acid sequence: CASRKLAGLYNEQFF.

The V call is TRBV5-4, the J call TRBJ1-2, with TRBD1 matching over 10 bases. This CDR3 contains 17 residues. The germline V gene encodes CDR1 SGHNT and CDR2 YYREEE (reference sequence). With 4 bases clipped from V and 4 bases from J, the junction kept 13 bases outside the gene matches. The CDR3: CASSPGPRDRGSYGYTF. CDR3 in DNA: TGTGCCAGCAGCCCAGGGCCCAGGGACAGGGGTTCCTATGGCTACACCTTC.

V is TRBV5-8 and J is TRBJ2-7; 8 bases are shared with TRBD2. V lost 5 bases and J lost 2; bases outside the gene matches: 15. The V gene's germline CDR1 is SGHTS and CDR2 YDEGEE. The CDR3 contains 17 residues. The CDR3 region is CASRIFGQTGLAYEQYF. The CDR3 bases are TGTGCCAGCAGAATCTTCGGACAGACGGGACTAGCCTACGAGCAGTACTTC.

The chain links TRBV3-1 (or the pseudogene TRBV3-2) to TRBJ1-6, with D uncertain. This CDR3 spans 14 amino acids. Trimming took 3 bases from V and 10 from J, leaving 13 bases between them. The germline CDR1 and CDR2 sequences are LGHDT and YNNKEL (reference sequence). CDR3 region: CASSHDILVSPLHF. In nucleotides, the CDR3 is TGTGCCAGCAGCCATGACATTCTTGTATCACCCCTCCACTTT.

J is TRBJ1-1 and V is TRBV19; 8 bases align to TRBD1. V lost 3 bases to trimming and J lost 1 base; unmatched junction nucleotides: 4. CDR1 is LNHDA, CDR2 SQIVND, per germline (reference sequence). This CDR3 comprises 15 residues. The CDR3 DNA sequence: TGTGCCAGTAGTATCCGGGACAGGAGGAACACTGAAGCTTTCTTT. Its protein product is CASSIRDRRNTEAFF.

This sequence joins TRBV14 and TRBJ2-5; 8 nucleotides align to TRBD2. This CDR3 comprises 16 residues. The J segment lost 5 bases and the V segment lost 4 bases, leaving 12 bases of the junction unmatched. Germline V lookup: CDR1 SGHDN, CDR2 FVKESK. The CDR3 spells CASSPSAGRAAETQYF. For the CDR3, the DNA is TGTGCCAGCAGCCCATCCGCCGGGAGGGCCGCGGAGACCCAGTACTTC.

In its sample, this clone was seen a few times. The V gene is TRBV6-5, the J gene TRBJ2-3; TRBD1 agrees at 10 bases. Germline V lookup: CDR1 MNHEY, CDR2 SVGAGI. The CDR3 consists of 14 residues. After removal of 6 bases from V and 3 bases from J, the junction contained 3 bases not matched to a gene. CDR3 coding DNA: TGTGCCAGCAGATGGGACAGGGGTACAGATACGCAGTATTTT. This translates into CASRWDRGTDTQYF.

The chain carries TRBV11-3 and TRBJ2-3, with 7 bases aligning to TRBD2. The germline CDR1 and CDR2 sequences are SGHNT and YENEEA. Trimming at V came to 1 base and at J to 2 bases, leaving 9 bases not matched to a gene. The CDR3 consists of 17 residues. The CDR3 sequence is CASSLGLSGVYTDTQYF. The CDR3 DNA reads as TGTGCCAGCAGCTTAGGTTTGAGCGGGGTCTACACAGATACGCAGTATTTT.

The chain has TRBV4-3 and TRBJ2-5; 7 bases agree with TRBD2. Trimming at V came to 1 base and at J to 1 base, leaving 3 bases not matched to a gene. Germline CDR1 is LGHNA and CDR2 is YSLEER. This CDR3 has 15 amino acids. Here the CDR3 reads CASSQGGGSQETQYF. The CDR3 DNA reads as TGCGCCAGCAGCCAAGGGGGGGGATCCCAAGAGACCCAGTACTTC.

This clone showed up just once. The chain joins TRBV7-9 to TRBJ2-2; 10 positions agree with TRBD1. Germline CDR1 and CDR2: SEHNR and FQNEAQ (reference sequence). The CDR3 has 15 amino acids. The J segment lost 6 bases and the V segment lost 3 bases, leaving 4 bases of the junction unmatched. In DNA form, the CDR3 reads TGTGCCAGCAGCTTCCGACAGGGGGCGCCCGGGGAGCTGTTTTTT. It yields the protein CASSFRQGAPGELFF.

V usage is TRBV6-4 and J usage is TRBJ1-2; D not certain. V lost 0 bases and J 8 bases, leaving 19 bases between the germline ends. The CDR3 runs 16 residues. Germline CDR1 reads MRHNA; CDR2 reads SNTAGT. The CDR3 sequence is CASSDSGPGLVLGYTF. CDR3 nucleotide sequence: TGTGCCAGCAGTGACTCTGGACCGGGGTTAGTTTTAGGCTACACCTTC.

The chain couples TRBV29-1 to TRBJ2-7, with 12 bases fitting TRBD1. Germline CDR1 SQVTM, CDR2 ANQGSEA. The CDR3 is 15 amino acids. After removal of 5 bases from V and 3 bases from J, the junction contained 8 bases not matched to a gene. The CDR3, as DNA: TGCAGCGTTATCTCCGGGACAGGGGGCGTCTACGAGCAGTACTTC. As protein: CSVISGTGGVYEQYF.

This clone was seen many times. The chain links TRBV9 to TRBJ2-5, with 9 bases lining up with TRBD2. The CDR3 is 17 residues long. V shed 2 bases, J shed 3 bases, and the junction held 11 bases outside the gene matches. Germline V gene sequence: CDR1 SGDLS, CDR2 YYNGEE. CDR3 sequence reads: CASSVVPSGVEKETQYF. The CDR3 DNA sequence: TGTGCCAGCAGCGTGGTCCCTAGCGGGGTTGAGAAAGAGACCCAGTACTTC.

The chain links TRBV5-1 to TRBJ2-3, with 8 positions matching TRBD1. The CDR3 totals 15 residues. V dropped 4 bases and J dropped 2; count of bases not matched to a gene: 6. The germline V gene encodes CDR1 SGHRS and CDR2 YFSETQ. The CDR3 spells CASSPLDRATDTQYF. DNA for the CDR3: TGCGCCAGCAGCCCCCTGGACAGGGCCACAGATACGCAGTATTTT.

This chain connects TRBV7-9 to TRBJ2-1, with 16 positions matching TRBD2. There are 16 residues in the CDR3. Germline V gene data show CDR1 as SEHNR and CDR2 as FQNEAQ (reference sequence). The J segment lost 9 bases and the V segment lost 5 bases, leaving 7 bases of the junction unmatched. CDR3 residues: CASSRQGLAGGLEQFF. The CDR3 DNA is TGTGCCAGCAGCCGACAGGGACTAGCGGGAGGGCTTGAGCAGTTCTTC.

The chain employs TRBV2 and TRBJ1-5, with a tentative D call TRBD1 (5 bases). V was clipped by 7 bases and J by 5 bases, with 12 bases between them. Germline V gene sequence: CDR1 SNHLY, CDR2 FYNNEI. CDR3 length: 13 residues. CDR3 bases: TGTGCCAGCAATTTAGGGGCTGATCAGCCCCAGCATTTT. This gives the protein CASNLGADQPQHF.